The 19 T cell receptor beta chains presented below share a single source sample, sequenced in a study of cytomegalovirus exposure and HLA in healthy donors. PCR employed 60 Vbeta and 13 Jbeta primers. Data came from immunoSEQ multiplex PCR; TCRdb stores just in-frame clones and leaves some out. The data show about 160,000 clones, about 80% seen once. The sequenced sample consisted of PBMCs. Every receptor here comes from a female donor in good health and CMV-seronegative.

V is TRBV5-6 and J is TRBJ2-3; TRBD2 matches at 7 bases. This CDR3 has 13 residues. Per germline, CDR1 SGHDT and CDR2 YYEEEE. V lost 7 bases, J lost 6 bases, and 8 bases stayed unmatched. The CDR3 region has the DNA TGTGCCAGCGCGCCACACGGGGGGGATACGCAGTATTTT. This translates into CASAPHGGDTQYF. Using reference TRBV5-6 and TRBJ2-3 for the parts outside the CDR3, the full variable domain is DAGVTQSPTHLIKTRGQQVTLRCSPKSGHDTVSWYQQALGQGPQFIFQYYEEEERQRGNFPDRFSGHQFPNYSSELNVNALLLGDSALYLCASAPHGGDTQYFGPGTRLTVL.

J is TRBJ2-3 and V is TRBV7-3; 7 bases are a match to TRBD2. The trim removed 2 bases at V and 2 bases at J, leaving 7 bases unmatched. The CDR3 loop spans 16 amino acids. Germline V gene lookup returns CDR1 SGHTA and CDR2 FQGTGA. The CDR3 loop reads CASSLWGGGTTDTQYF. The CDR3 DNA reads as TGTGCCAGCAGCTTATGGGGCGGGGGAACCACAGATACGCAGTATTTT.

This chain uses TRBV27 with TRBJ2-7; 7 nucleotides agree with TRBD1. This CDR3 spans 15 amino acids. The junction had 3 bases not matched to a gene; V was cut back by 1 base and J by 0 bases. Germline V gene lookup returns CDR1 MNHEY and CDR2 SMNVEV (reference sequence). CDR3: CASSLLAGGSYEQYF. CDR3 in DNA: TGTGCCAGCAGTTTATTAGCAGGGGGCTCCTACGAGCAGTACTTC.

The chain combines TRBV6-5 with TRBJ2-5; the match to TRBD1 covers 7 bases. The CDR3 loop spans 14 amino acids. Trimming cost V 8 bases and J 2 bases; bases outside gene matches: 8. From germline, CDR1 is MNHEY and CDR2 SVGAGI. CDR3 region: CASGNRDRQETQYF. CDR3 nucleotide sequence: TGTGCCAGCGGCAACCGGGACAGACAAGAGACCCAGTACTTC.

The chain links TRBV5-4 to TRBJ2-3, with a possible D match to TRBD1 (5 bases). The CDR3 is 14 residues long. Deletions cut 1 base from V and 2 bases from J, with 8 bases between. Germline V gives CDR1 SGHNT, CDR2 YYREEE (reference sequence). Written as DNA, the CDR3 is TGTGCCAGCAGCTTGAGGGGATTCACAGATACGCAGTATTTT. Translated, it gives CASSLRGFTDTQYF.

This chain connects TRBV2 to TRBJ2-7; possible D gene TRBD1, 6 bases. From germline, CDR1 is SNHLY and CDR2 FYNNEI. The CDR3 covers 13 residues. The V and J ends lost 7 bases and 2 bases respectively, with 12 bases between them. DNA for the CDR3: TGTGCCAGCAAGGGGGACGGACCCTACGAGCAGTACTTC. Translated: CASKGDGPYEQYF. The full variable domain, with the rest looked up from reference TRBV2 and TRBJ2-7, is EPEVTQTPSHQVTQMGQEVILRCVPISNHLYFYWYRQILGQKVEFLVSFYNNEISEKSEIFDDQFSVERPDGSNFTLKIRSTKLEDSAMYFCASKGDGPYEQYFGPGTRLTVT.

The chain combines TRBV4-2 with TRBJ2-7; D is possibly TRBD2 (5 bases). The CDR3 runs 14 residues. Trimming pared 1 base from V and 1 base from J, leaving 8 bases between. Germline values: CDR1 LGHNA, CDR2 YNFKEQ. CDR3 in DNA: TGTGCCAGCAGCCAAGCCCTAGCATCCTACGAGCAGTACTTC. It yields the protein CASSQALASYEQYF.

V is TRBV5-4 and J is TRBJ2-2; TRBD2 agrees at 7 bases. The germline V gene has CDR1 SGHNT and CDR2 YYREEE (reference sequence). The CDR3 is 16 amino acids. Unmatched junction bases numbered 5, after V lost 2 bases and J lost 1 base. CDR3 nucleotides: TGTGCCAGCAGCTTTCATCTAGCGGTGAACACCGGGGAGCTGTTTTTT. The encoded protein is CASSFHLAVNTGELFF.

The chain joins TRBV6-5 to TRBJ2-3; possible D gene TRBD1, 7 bases. The V gene lost 8 bases and the J gene lost 5 bases, with 17 bases spanning the gap. The germline V gene has CDR1 MNHEY and CDR2 SVGAGI. This CDR3 contains 14 residues. DNA of the CDR3: TGTGCCAGCTCTCTCAGGGGGGATCAAGATACGCAGTATTTT. Translation: CASSLRGDQDTQYF.

In this sample, this clone turned up once. This rearrangement joins TRBV5-4 to TRBJ1-2; a weak D match, TRBD1 (5 bases). From germline, CDR1 is SGHNT and CDR2 YYREEE (reference sequence). This CDR3 is 13 amino acids long. V was pared by 2 bases and J by 4 bases, with 9 bases between. CDR3 in amino acids: CASSLPGIYGYTF. The CDR3 DNA sequence: TGTGCCAGCAGCTTACCAGGGATCTATGGCTACACCTTC.

The rearrangement links TRBV27 to TRBJ2-7; weak D call: TRBD2 (5 bases). The CDR3 covers 13 residues. V was cut by 6 bases and J by 3 bases, with 12 bases left in between. Germline assignment: CDR1 MNHEY and CDR2 SMNVEV (reference sequence). The CDR3 loop is CASSITRGYEQYF. CDR3 DNA: TGTGCCAGCAGCATAACCCGGGGCTACGAGCAGTACTTC.

This chain uses TRBV25-1 with TRBJ1-2; 10 bases are shared with TRBD1. In germline, CDR1 is MGHDK, CDR2 SYGVNS. This CDR3 is 16 amino acids long. V lost 1 base to trimming and J lost 4 bases; unmatched junction nucleotides: 6. The CDR3 coding sequence is TGTGCCAGCAGTGAATTAGGGACAGGGGAACTCTATGGCTACACCTTC. Its translation is CASSELGTGELYGYTF.

This clone was counted a few times. The V and J genes are TRBV5-4 and TRBJ1-2; 7 nucleotides line up with TRBD1. Trimming cost V 2 bases and J 10 bases; bases outside gene matches: 5. The CDR3 is 12 residues long. Germline V gene data show CDR1 as SGHNT and CDR2 as YYREEE (reference sequence). The CDR3 loop reads CASSFLTGYYTF. CDR3 bases: TGTGCCAGCAGCTTCCTGACAGGGTACTACACCTTC.

This chain connects TRBV7-2 to TRBJ1-5, with a tentative D call TRBD1 (5 bases). CDR1 is SGHTA and CDR2 is FQGNSA in the germline V gene. The CDR3 contains 13 residues. V was shortened by 2 bases and J by 7 bases, with 9 bases between the two germline ends. CDR3 amino acids: CASSLQGNQPQHF. CDR3 coding DNA: TGTGCCAGCAGCTTACAGGGAAACCAGCCCCAGCATTTT. The variable domain in full, with the rest retrieved from reference TRBV7-2 and TRBJ1-5, is GAGVSQSPSNKVTEKGKDVELRCDPISGHTALYWYRQSLGQGLEFLIYFQGNSAPDKSGLPSDRFSAERTGGSVSTLTIQRTQQEDSAVYLCASSLQGNQPQHFGDGTRLSIL.

This rearrangement joins TRBV15 to TRBJ1-2; D might be TRBD1 (6 bases). The ends were cut back, 3 bases at V and 7 bases at J, with 18 bases in the middle. CDR1 and CDR2 (germline): LNHNV, YYDKDF (reference sequence). The CDR3 has 15 residues. CDR3 DNA sequence: TGTGCCACCAGCAGGAATAAAGCAGGGGTAGTTGGCTACACCTTC. Its protein is CATSRNKAGVVGYTF.

This chain connects TRBV6-5 to TRBJ1-4; tentatively, D is TRBD1 (6 bases). V lost 4 bases and J 5 bases, leaving 14 bases between the germline ends. This CDR3 has 15 residues. From germline, CDR1 is MNHEY and CDR2 SVGAGI. The CDR3 sequence: CASSSYRVSNEKLFF. The CDR3 DNA sequence: TGTGCCAGCAGTTCATACAGGGTCTCAAATGAAAAACTGTTTTTT.

V is TRBV5-1 and J is TRBJ1-2; TRBD1 aligns across 8 bases. CDR1 and CDR2 from the germline V gene are SGHRS and YFSETQ. The CDR3 runs to 15 residues. V shed 3 bases, J shed 4 bases, and the junction held 8 bases outside the gene matches. DNA of the CDR3: TGCGCCAGCAGCTCAGGACAGGGTCGTAGCTATGGCTACACCTTC. Residues: CASSSGQGRSYGYTF.

This clone was seen a handful of times. V is TRBV19 and J is TRBJ2-6; 13 positions match TRBD2. This CDR3 comprises 19 residues. Germline V gene lookup returns CDR1 LNHDA and CDR2 SQIVND (reference sequence). The V gene end was trimmed by 4 bases and the J gene end by 2 bases; junction bases not matched to a gene: 8. CDR3 in DNA: TGTGCCAGTAGTAGACCGGGACTAGCGGGACCCCCTGGGGCCAACGTCCTGACTTTC. This gives the protein CASSRPGLAGPPGANVLTF.

V and J are TRBV5-5 and TRBJ1-4; tentative D call: TRBD1 (6 bases). Per germline, CDR1 SGHKS and CDR2 YYEKEE (reference sequence). CDR3 length: 17 amino acids. Trimming stripped 0 bases from V and 2 bases from J, with 14 bases between. DNA for the CDR3: TGTGCCAGCAGCTTGGGAAACAGGGAAGGGACTAATGAAAAACTGTTTTTT. Amino acid sequence: CASSLGNREGTNEKLFF.